A selection of T cell receptor beta chains follows, all from one sample in a study of blood T cell repertoires in COVID-19. Repertoires were generated with immunoSEQ multiplex PCR, while TCRdb's copy carries only in-frame clones and drops some. Of 50,000 to 70,000 clones listed, 86% are singletons. Sequenced input: peripheral blood. The receptor source for this set is a man in his fifties with active COVID-19. Each CDR3 is given with its conserved first and last residue. Fields, in order: V gene, D gene, clone size, J gene, CDR3 protein, CDR3 DNA. A D gene is named only where the DNA matches it firmly. Clone size is stated in some rows and not others, as once, few, many or a class when expanded.

>TRBV4-1|NA|NA|TRBJ1-2
CASSSRFGWLVGYTF
TGCGCCAGCAGCAGCCGGTTCGGTTGGTTGGTTGGCTACACCTTC
>TRBV6-1|NA|NA|TRBJ1-2
CASSERGSYGYTF
TGTGCCAGCAGTGAAAGAGGAAGCTATGGCTACACCTTC
>TRBV7-9|NA|NA|TRBJ2-5
CASSLGPLETQYF
TGTGCCAGCAGCTTAGGGCCCCTTGAGACCCAGTACTTC
>TRBV11-2|NA|NA|TRBJ2-3
CASSLGLTDTQYF
TGTGCCAGCAGCTTAGGTCTCACAGATACGCAGTATTTT
>TRBV23-1|NA|NA|TRBJ2-2
CASSQSVRVNTGELFF
TGCGCCAGCAGTCAATCTGTCAGGGTGAACACCGGGGAGCTGTTTTTT
>TRBV6-5|TRBD1|once|TRBJ2-3
CASSDMRQGAGTQYF
TGTGCCAGCAGCGACATGCGGCAGGGGGCCGGTACGCAGTATTTT
>TRBV18|TRBD1|NA|TRBJ2-2
CASSPRTGDPGELFF
TGTGCCAGCTCACCACGGACAGGGGATCCCGGGGAGCTGTTTTTT
>TRBV18|TRBD1|NA|TRBJ1-6
CASSEGQYNNSPLHF
TGTGCCAGCTCAGAGGGACAGTATAATAATTCACCCCTCCACTTT
>TRBV6-6|TRBD1|NA|TRBJ2-7
CASSFPGQGVNEQYF
TGTGCCAGCAGTTTTCCGGGACAGGGGGTAAACGAGCAGTACTTC
>TRBV5-1|NA|NA|TRBJ1-1
CASSLEGANTEAFF
TGCGCCAGCAGCTTGGAAGGGGCGAACACTGAAGCTTTCTTT
>TRBV5-6|NA|few|TRBJ2-2
CASSLGGTNTGELFF
TGTGCCAGCAGCTTGGGGGGCACGAACACCGGGGAGCTGTTTTTT
>TRBV7-9|TRBD1|NA|TRBJ1-1
CASSSHRRQGVGATEAFF
TGTGCCAGCAGCTCACACCGTCGACAGGGTGTCGGGGCCACTGAAGCTTTCTTT
>TRBV10-3|NA|NA|TRBJ2-1
CAINTNSGDEQFF
TGTGCCATCAACACTAACTCAGGGGATGAGCAGTTCTTC
>TRBV24-1|NA|NA|TRBJ2-1
CATGQFHNEQFF
TGTGCCACCGGACAATTTCACAATGAGCAGTTCTTC
>TRBV6-5|TRBD2|NA|TRBJ2-7
CASSNLREGGYEQYF
TGTGCCAGCAGTAACCTACGGGAGGGAGGCTACGAGCAGTACTTC
>TRBV9|NA|few|TRBJ1-2
CASSPGTRDGYTF
TGTGCCAGCAGCCCCGGGACAAGAGATGGCTACACCTTC
>TRBV5-4|NA|NA|TRBJ2-6
CASSLAQSSGANVLTF
TGTGCCAGCAGCTTGGCACAGAGCTCTGGGGCCAACGTCCTGACTTTC
>TRBV7-9|NA|few|TRBJ2-7
CASSGSTASEQYF
TGTGCCAGCAGCGGATCAACAGCTTCCGAGCAGTACTTC
>TRBV18|TRBD2|NA|TRBJ2-1
CASSPTSGVWNEQFF
TGTGCCAGCTCACCCACTAGCGGGGTTTGGAATGAGCAGTTCTTC
>TRBV6-5|TRBD2|NA|TRBJ2-1
CASGTSGHNEQFF
TGTGCCAGCGGGACTAGCGGTCACAATGAGCAGTTCTTC
>TRBV25-1|NA|NA|TRBJ2-2
CASTLDGFTGELFF
TGTGCCAGCACCCTCGACGGGTTTACCGGGGAGCTGTTTTTT
>TRBV2|TRBD2|NA|TRBJ2-7
CATTLAGGYEQYF
TGTGCCACTACTCTAGCGGGGGGCTACGAGCAGTACTTC
>TRBV6-5|TRBD1|NA|TRBJ1-2
CASSRQGSGYTF
TGTGCCAGCAGTAGACAGGGAAGTGGATACACCTTC
>TRBV19|TRBD1|once|TRBJ1-2
CASSIPRTGRTDYGYTF
TGTGCCAGTAGTATACCCCGGACAGGGCGGACTGACTATGGCTACACCTTC
>TRBV2|NA|NA|TRBJ1-3
CASRRENSGNTIYF
TGTGCCAGCAGGAGGGAAAACTCTGGAAACACCATATATTTT
>TRBV6-5|NA|NA|TRBJ2-3
CASSPGLQTTDTQYF
TGTGCCAGCAGTCCGGGACTCCAGACCACAGATACGCAGTATTTT
>TRBV7-2|NA|medium-sized|TRBJ1-3
CASSLEPLNTIYF
TGTGCCAGCAGCTTAGAGCCTTTAAACACCATATATTTT
>TRBV5-1|TRBD1|NA|TRBJ2-3
CASSRGGQGYTDTQYF
TGCGCCAGCAGCCGAGGGGGACAGGGTTACACAGATACGCAGTATTTT
>TRBV5-4|NA|NA|TRBJ1-6
CASSLGQAGSPLHF
TGTGCCAGCAGCTTGGGACAGGCTGGCTCACCCCTCCACTTT
>TRBV10-2|TRBD2|NA|TRBJ2-1
CASSEEGAGGWNEQFF
TGCGCCAGCAGTGAGGAGGGGGCGGGAGGGTGGAATGAGCAGTTCTTC
>TRBV28|TRBD1|few|TRBJ1-2
CASSVTGTGGNFYGYTF
TGTGCCAGCAGTGTCACCGGGACAGGGGGCAACTTCTATGGCTACACCTTC
>TRBV24-1|TRBD2|NA|TRBJ2-5
CATSALQGRLAGSKETQYF
TGTGCCACCAGTGCCCTTCAGGGGAGGCTAGCGGGATCAAAAGAGACCCAGTACTTC
>TRBV6-5|NA|once|TRBJ2-7
CASTISGTRREQYF
TGTGCCAGCACTATATCAGGGACTCGTCGGGAGCAGTACTTC
>TRBV4-2|TRBD1|NA|TRBJ1-5
CASSHPGTGDQPQHF
TGTGCCAGCAGCCACCCCGGGACAGGGGATCAGCCCCAGCATTTT
>TRBV15|TRBD1|once|TRBJ1-2
CATSIGGGHGYTF
TGTGCCACCAGCATAGGGGGCGGTCATGGCTACACCTTC
>TRBV4-1|TRBD1|NA|TRBJ1-5
CASSQVADRAQPQHF
TGCGCCAGCAGCCAAGTTGCTGACAGGGCTCAGCCCCAGCATTTT
>TRBV24-1|TRBD1|once|TRBJ1-2
CATSDTRDRGGEYGYTF
TGTGCCACCAGTGATACCCGGGACAGGGGCGGAGAGTATGGCTACACCTTC
>TRBV7-9|TRBD1|NA|TRBJ2-2
CASSSDRGLTGELFF
TGTGCCAGCAGCTCCGACAGGGGGCTCACCGGGGAGCTGTTTTTT
>TRBV11-2|TRBD1|NA|TRBJ2-5
CASSAATGGQETQYF
TGTGCCAGCAGCGCTGCCACAGGGGGTCAAGAGACCCAGTACTTC
>TRBV11-3|TRBD1|NA|TRBJ1-1
CASSASRGANTEAFF
TGTGCCAGCAGCGCTAGCAGGGGGGCGAACACTGAAGCTTTCTTT
>TRBV27|NA|NA|TRBJ1-6
CASSPPGGVNSPLHF
TGTGCCAGCAGTCCACCGGGAGGGGTTAATTCACCCCTCCACTTT
>TRBV7-9|NA|NA|TRBJ1-3
CASSSGTLVGNTIYF
TGTGCCAGCAGCAGTGGGACACTCGTTGGAAACACCATATATTTT
>TRBV9|TRBD2|NA|TRBJ2-3
CASSAPPAGGPDTQYF
TGTGCCAGCAGCGCCCCCCCCGCGGGGGGTCCTGATACGCAGTATTTT
>TRBV5-8|NA|NA|TRBJ2-5
CASSLEGWSESKETQYF
TGTGCCAGCAGCTTGGAGGGGTGGAGCGAGAGTAAAGAGACCCAGTACTTC
>TRBV13|TRBD2|NA|TRBJ2-5
CASSKSGGVDETQYF
TGTGCCAGCAGCAAATCGGGAGGGGTGGATGAGACCCAGTACTTC
>TRBV5-5|NA|NA|TRBJ2-1
CASSELESIGEQFF
TGTGCCAGCTCCGAGCTAGAAAGTATAGGTGAGCAGTTCTTC
>TRBV5-1|TRBD1|few|TRBJ1-1
CASSPGQGWQPEAFF
TGCGCCAGCAGCCCCGGACAGGGGTGGCAACCTGAAGCTTTCTTT
>TRBV5-6|NA|few|TRBJ1-3
CASSFTSGNTIYF
TGTGCCAGCAGCTTCACATCTGGAAACACCATATATTTT
>TRBV30|NA|NA|TRBJ2-1
CAWRLAIGFNEQFF
TGTGCCTGGAGATTAGCGATAGGGTTCAATGAGCAGTTCTTC
>TRBV11-3|NA|few|TRBJ2-1
CASRPTSFGEQFF
TGTGCCAGCAGACCTACTAGCTTCGGTGAGCAGTTCTTC
>TRBV6-2/TRBV6-3|NA|once|TRBJ2-4
CASSSDPPRGHIQYF
TGTGCCAGCAGTTCCGACCCCCCCAGGGGACACATTCAGTACTTC